The 30 T cell receptor beta chains in this list originate from one sample, sequenced in a study of T cells after yellow fever vaccination. TCRdb used MiXCR to reprocess the 5' RACE reads, holding one entry per CDR3 protein. The profile shows a few hundred thousand distinct CDR3 sequences, under 15% of them singletons. Sequenced here: CD4+ T cells sorted from PBMCs, sampled 15 days after the yellow fever booster vaccination. The receptors shown here come from a young man who received the YFV17D yellow fever vaccine.

This clonotype was counted between two and nine times. The chain is built from TRBV10-3 and TRBJ1-1; D is ambiguous. Per germline, CDR1 ENHRY and CDR2 SYGVKD. CDR3 size: 14 residues. V lost 7 bases, J lost 4 bases, and 16 bases lay in between. The CDR3 region is CAIMGGFPGTEAFF. The CDR3 DNA reads as TGTGCCATCATGGGCGGTTTTCCAGGCACTGAAGCTTTCTTT.

V gene TRBV2 combines with J gene TRBJ2-7; possibly TRBD1 for D (6 bases). V dropped 6 bases and J dropped 4 bases, with 13 bases sitting between them. CDR3 length: 13 residues. Germline V gene lookup returns CDR1 SNHLY and CDR2 FYNNEI. CDR3 in amino acids: CASRDQGSYEQYV. The CDR3 coding sequence is TGTGCCAGCAGGGACCAGGGGTCTTACGAGCAGTACGTC.

The genes are TRBV11-2 and TRBJ2-3; 7 nucleotides line up with TRBD2. V shed 4 bases and J 2 bases; nucleotides not matched to a gene: 3. CDR3 size: 14 residues. Germline V lookup: CDR1 SGHAT, CDR2 FQNNGV. DNA of the CDR3: TGTGCCAGCAGCTCAGCGGGAACCACAGATACGCAGTATTTT. Translating gives CASSSAGTTDTQYF.

This clonotype came up many times. This rearrangement joins TRBV7-2 to TRBJ1-1, with D maybe TRBD1 (6 bases). The V gene's germline CDR1 is SGHTA and CDR2 FQGNSA. The CDR3 is 14 residues long. V dropped 5 bases and J dropped 3 bases, with 13 bases sitting between them. Here the CDR3 DNA reads TGTGCCAGCAGCAAACCGGGACAATACACTGAAGCTTTCTTT. It translates to CASSKPGQYTEAFF.

Only a few counts were recorded for this clonotype. CDR3 protein: CASSPLGQAYGYTF. CDR3 nucleotide sequence: TGTGCCAGCTCACCACTGGGACAGGCGTATGGCTACACCTTC. The rearrangement uses TRBV18 and TRBJ1-2, with TRBD1 identical over 8 bases. V dropped 1 base and J dropped 5; count of bases not matched to a gene: 3. This CDR3 is built from 14 residues. Per germline, CDR1 KGHSH and CDR2 LQKENI.

There are a few counts of this clonotype. This chain connects TRBV2 to TRBJ2-2; 11 bases match TRBD2. Germline CDR1 reads SNHLY; CDR2 reads FYNNEI. The V gene end was trimmed by 6 bases and the J gene end by 7 bases; junction bases not matched to a gene: 1. The CDR3 runs to 13 residues. CDR3 in DNA: TGTGCCAGCAGCGGGACTAGCGGCGGGGAGCTGTTTTTT. This encodes CASSGTSGGELFF. Full variable domain (outside the CDR3, taken from reference TRBV2 and TRBJ2-2): EPEVTQTPSHQVTQMGQEVILRCVPISNHLYFYWYRQILGQKVEFLVSFYNNEISEKSEIFDDQFSVERPDGSNFTLKIRSTKLEDSAMYFCASSGTSGGELFFGEGSRLTVL.

The chain uses TRBV3-1 and TRBJ1-1; TRBD1 aligns across 9 bases. This CDR3 comprises 13 residues. J lost 8 bases, V lost 6 bases, and 7 bases had no gene match. From germline, CDR1 is LGHDT and CDR2 YNNKEL (reference sequence). Here the CDR3 reads CASSRQGGLEAFF. The CDR3 bases are TGTGCCAGCAGTCGACAGGGGGGATTAGAAGCTTTCTTT.

This clonotype was observed many times. The chain links TRBV12-3 or TRBV12-4 to TRBJ1-1; D uncertain. Trimming left V 2 bases short and J 7 bases short, with 8 bases between. The CDR3 runs to 12 residues. In DNA, the CDR3 is TGTGCCAGCAGTTTATTAAATGGTGAAGCTTTCTTT. Translation: CASSLLNGEAFF.

A few counts support this clonotype. V usage is TRBV12-3 or TRBV12-4 and J usage is TRBJ1-3, with D hard to call. With 10 bases removed from V and 0 bases from J, the gap between germline ends came to 13 bases. The CDR3 has 14 residues. In nucleotides, the CDR3 is TGTGCCATGACGGACGCAGGCTCTGGAAACACCATATATTTT. Encoded protein: CAMTDAGSGNTIYF.

V is TRBV10-3 and J is TRBJ1-5; D call uncertain. The germline V and J ends were trimmed by 6 bases and 0 bases, with 6 bases remaining between them. The V gene's germline CDR1 is ENHRY and CDR2 SYGVKD. This CDR3 spans 13 amino acids. CDR3 amino acids: CAIRTDSNQPQHF. CDR3 in DNA: TGTGCCATCAGAACGGATAGCAATCAGCCCCAGCATTTT.

This clonotype was recorded a few times. J is TRBJ2-5 and V is TRBV20-1; 10 positions agree with TRBD1. CDR1 DFQATT and CDR2 SNEGSKA come from the germline V gene (reference sequence). The J segment lost 1 base and the V segment lost 1 base, leaving 3 bases of the junction unmatched. The CDR3 has 15 amino acids. CDR3 residues: CSARGRTGGQETQYF. The DNA of the CDR3 is TGCAGTGCTAGAGGACGGACAGGGGGCCAAGAGACCCAGTACTTC.

This clonotype showed up just a few times. This chain links TRBV7-9 with TRBJ1-1; possible D gene TRBD1, 5 bases. V was trimmed by 5 bases and J by 2 bases, leaving 15 bases between them. CDR3 length equals 15 residues. The germline V gene encodes CDR1 SEHNR and CDR2 FQNEAQ (reference sequence). As DNA, the CDR3 is TGTGCCAGCAGCAAAGGGGATACGGGAAACACTGAAGCTTTCTTT. It is translated as CASSKGDTGNTEAFF.

This rearrangement joins TRBV20-1 to TRBJ1-5, with D tentatively TRBD1 (5 bases). Germline CDR1 is DFQATT and CDR2 is SNEGSKA (reference sequence). Trimming removed 7 bases at V and 1 base at J, with 11 bases between. There are 13 residues in the CDR3. The CDR3 DNA reads TGCAGTGGTGGGGGACGGAGCAATCAGCCCCAGCATTTT. Residues: CSGGGRSNQPQHF.

This clonotype was detected a few times. The rearrangement links TRBV5-1 to TRBJ1-1; 11 bases line up with TRBD1. The CDR3 has 18 amino acids. V trimming: 3 bases; J trimming: 2 bases; junction bases outside the gene matches: 12. The germline V gene encodes CDR1 SGHRS and CDR2 YFSETQ. CDR3 in amino acids: CASSSGIGGTGGNTEAFF. For the CDR3, the DNA is TGCGCCAGCAGCTCAGGAATTGGAGGGACAGGGGGAAACACTGAAGCTTTCTTT.

The CDR3 region has the DNA TGCAGTGCTAGGGAGATGCGATTTAATTCACCCCTCCACTTT. Residues: CSAREMRFNSPLHF. J is TRBJ1-6 and V is TRBV20-1; D uncertain. This CDR3 is built from 14 residues. CDR1 and CDR2 (germline): DFQATT, SNEGSKA (reference sequence). Trimming removed 3 bases at V and 6 bases at J, with 12 bases between.

This chain connects TRBV15 to TRBJ2-6; perhaps TRBD1 as D (6 bases). The germline V gene has CDR1 LNHNV and CDR2 YYDKDF (reference sequence). The CDR3 spans 17 residues. The V end lost 3 bases, the J end lost 4 bases, and 16 bases lay between the germline ends. This CDR3 is CATSSDRSARGANVLTF. CDR3 sequence (DNA): TGTGCCACCAGCAGTGACAGGTCGGCCCGGGGGGCCAACGTCCTGACTTTC.

This chain connects TRBV5-1 to TRBJ2-7; no definite D call. The V and J ends lost 2 bases and 5 bases respectively, with 14 bases between them. Per the germline V gene, CDR1 is SGHRS and CDR2 is YFSETQ. The CDR3 spans 14 residues. CDR3 amino acids: CASSFKSLTDEQYV. In DNA form, the CDR3 reads TGCGCCAGCAGCTTTAAATCTCTGACCGACGAGCAGTACGTC.

The gene calls are TRBV4-1 and TRBJ2-7; D is perhaps TRBD2 (7 bases). Germline V gives CDR1 MGHRA, CDR2 YSYEKL. The V gene lost 0 bases and the J gene lost 3 bases, with 12 bases spanning the gap. The CDR3 has 15 amino acids. CDR3 in amino acids: CASSQEEGGFYEQYF. CDR3 DNA: TGCGCCAGCAGCCAAGAAGAGGGGGGGTTCTACGAGCAGTACTTC.

This clonotype has a count of ten or more. Lacking the conserved final phenylalanine or tryptophan, this CDR3 likely reflects a read error. The DNA is left out, because the CDR3 cannot be placed on it with certainty; the CDR3 is given as TCRdb lists it. The chain joins TRBV30 to TRBJ1-2; the table names TRBD1, a call not compared with the DNA. Both ends counted, the CDR3 spans 10 residues. CDR1 is GTSNPN and CDR2 is SVGIG in the germline V gene (reference sequence). The CDR3 reads CAWDRDRAFL.

CDR3 in amino acids: CASSLAPGRILDSSGANVLTF. CDR3 nucleotides: TGCGCCAGCAGCTTGGCCCCTGGACGAATTTTGGACAGCTCTGGGGCCAACGTCCTGACTTTC. The rearrangement links TRBV5-1 to TRBJ2-6; D perhaps matches TRBD1 (6 bases). The ends were cut back, 0 bases at V and 0 bases at J, with 22 bases in the middle. Looked up from germline, CDR1 is SGHRS and CDR2 is YFSETQ. The CDR3 is 21 amino acids.

This clonotype occurred many times. The chain links TRBV18 to TRBJ2-1; D may be TRBD2 (5 bases). Germline CDR1 and CDR2: KGHSH and LQKENI. The CDR3 length is 14 residues. Trimming pared 1 base from V and 2 bases from J, leaving 6 bases between. The CDR3 sequence: CASSPQGAYNEQFF. The CDR3 DNA is TGTGCCAGCTCACCACAGGGAGCCTACAATGAGCAGTTCTTC.

This chain uses TRBV12-3 or TRBV12-4 with TRBJ1-5; TRBD1 aligns across 9 bases. This CDR3 is 15 amino acids long. The V segment lost 7 bases and the J segment 6 bases; nucleotides outside the gene matches: 10. The chain's CDR3 is CASIPYGTGSQPQHF. In DNA form, the CDR3 reads TGTGCCAGCATCCCTTACGGGACAGGGAGTCAGCCCCAGCATTTT.

The table lists this clonotype with a few counts. This chain uses TRBV6-5 with TRBJ2-5; TRBD2 matches at 11 bases. CDR1 and CDR2 (germline): MNHEY, SVGAGI. The CDR3 sequence is 15 residues long. Trimming cost V 4 bases and J 4 bases; bases outside gene matches: 5. CDR3 in amino acids: CASSFSGGVPETQYF. The CDR3 DNA reads TGTGCCAGCAGTTTTAGCGGGGGGGTTCCAGAGACCCAGTACTTC.

The chain employs TRBV7-8 and TRBJ2-1; TRBD2 aligns across 8 bases. CDR3 length: 16 amino acids. V dropped 4 bases and J dropped 7; count of bases not matched to a gene: 12. Germline CDR1 reads SGHVS; CDR2 reads FQNEAQ. CDR3 loop: CASSSRHGGAGNEQFF. The CDR3 DNA reads as TGTGCCAGCAGCTCCCGCCACGGGGGGGCCGGTAATGAGCAGTTCTTC.

The gene calls are TRBV9 and TRBJ2-3; D ambiguous. The CDR3 runs to 15 residues. Germline lookup yields CDR1 SGDLS and CDR2 YYNGEE. Trimming removed 0 bases from V and 4 bases from J, with 12 bases in between. CDR3 DNA: TGTGCCAGCAGCGTAGCAAGTCTAATTTCAGATACGCAGTATTTT. Translating it yields CASSVASLISDTQYF.

The table lists this clonotype with many counts. V usage is TRBV7-2 and J usage is TRBJ1-4; no firm D call. CDR3 length: 12 residues. Germline V CDR1 and CDR2: SGHTA, FQGNSA. V lost 2 bases, J lost 8 bases, and 6 bases lay in between. DNA of the CDR3: TGTGCCAGCAGCTTAAATCAGGAAAAACTGTTTTTT. Amino acid sequence: CASSLNQEKLFF.

This clonotype was counted ten times or more. The CDR3 here is CASRGVYNEQFF. CDR3 nucleotide sequence: TGTGCCAGCCGGGGAGTCTACAATGAGCAGTTCTTC. This rearrangement joins TRBV9 to TRBJ2-1, with D maybe TRBD2 (5 bases). Germline loops: CDR1 SGDLS, CDR2 YYNGEE. V lost 7 bases and J 3 bases, leaving 8 bases between the germline ends. The CDR3 spans 12 residues.

The chain uses TRBV3-1 and TRBJ2-7; D possibly corresponds to TRBD2 (5 bases). Looked up from germline, CDR1 is LGHDT and CDR2 is YNNKEL (reference sequence). The length of the CDR3 is 14 residues. V was trimmed by 5 bases and J by 3 bases, leaving 14 bases between them. CDR3 in amino acids: CASSKDAGGYEQYV. CDR3 coding DNA: TGTGCCAGCAGCAAGGACGCGGGCGGCTACGAGCAGTACGTC.

This clonotype has just a few counts. The V and J genes are TRBV25-1 and TRBJ1-1; 7 positions agree with TRBD1. Germline values: CDR1 MGHDK, CDR2 SYGVNS. The V and J ends lost 9 bases and 7 bases, in that order; junction bases with no gene match: 11. The length of the CDR3 is 13 residues. CDR3 in DNA: TGTGCCAGTCGCAGGGGGTTTTATGATGAAGCTTTCTTT. It yields the protein CASRRGFYDEAFF.

This clonotype has at least ten counts. This sequence joins TRBV7-2 and TRBJ1-6; D gene ambiguous. This CDR3 comprises 13 residues. The germline CDR1 and CDR2 sequences are SGHTA and FQGNSA. V gave up 6 bases and J gave up 1 base, with 4 bases separating them. The CDR3 DNA is TGTGCCAGCAGTTTATCCTATAATTCACCCCTCCACTTT. Translated, it gives CASSLSYNSPLHF.